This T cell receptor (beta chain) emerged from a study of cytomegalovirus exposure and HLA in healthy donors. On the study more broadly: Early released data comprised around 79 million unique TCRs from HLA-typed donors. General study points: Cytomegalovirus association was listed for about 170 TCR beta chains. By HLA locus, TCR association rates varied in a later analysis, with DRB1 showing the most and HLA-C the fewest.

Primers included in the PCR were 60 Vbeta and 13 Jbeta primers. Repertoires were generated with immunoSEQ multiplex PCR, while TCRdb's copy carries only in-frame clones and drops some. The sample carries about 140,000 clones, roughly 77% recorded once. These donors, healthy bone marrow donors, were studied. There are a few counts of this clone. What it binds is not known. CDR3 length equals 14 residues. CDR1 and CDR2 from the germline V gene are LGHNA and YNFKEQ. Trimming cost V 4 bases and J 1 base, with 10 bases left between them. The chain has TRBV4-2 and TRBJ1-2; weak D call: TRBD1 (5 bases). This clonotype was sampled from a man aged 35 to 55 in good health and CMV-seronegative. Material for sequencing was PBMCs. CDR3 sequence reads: CASSLNGHNYGYTF. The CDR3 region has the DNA TGTGCCAGCAGCCTTAACGGACATAACTATGGCTACACCTTC.